Described below is a single T cell receptor beta chain sequence and its context. Its antigen remains unknown. This sample includes further DNA sequences coding for the same CDR3. The sample comes from a study of beta chain features in type 1 diabetes. Study-wide context: Sorted cell examination encompassed roughly 110,000,000 cells across all samples. Study observations and caveats: Shorter TCRB CDR3s, moderately but significantly so, marked every one of the four CD4+ subsets in Type 1 diabetes patients.

Every isolated RNA sample was fully reverse transcribed, so sequencing captured expressed TCRB transcripts. Only in-frame clones appear in the TCRdb table, and some are missing; sequencing was by immunoSEQ multiplex PCR. Here the sample spans about 250,000 clones, about a tenth being singletons. There are 14 residues in the CDR3. The V end was cut by 3 bases, the J end by 0 bases, with 7 bases between. Germline V lookup: CDR1 SGHTA, CDR2 FQGTGA. This sequence was found in a man younger than 40 with type 1 diabetes. Sequencing was done on a sample of naive CD4+ T cells from blood. The chain combines TRBV7-3 with TRBJ2-3, with D possibly matching TRBD2 (5 bases). CDR3 coding DNA: TGTGCCAGCAGCTTGAGGGCTAGCACAGATACGCAGTATTTT. Protein sequence: CASSLRASTDTQYF.